The entry that follows covers one TCR beta chain sequence. CDR3 length: 14 amino acids. The germline V and J ends were trimmed by 6 bases and 1 base, with 12 bases remaining between them. Germline V gives CDR1 SGHTA, CDR2 FQGNSA. It was across several immunoSEQ plates that each subset's genomic DNA was evenly split. Sequenced by immunoSEQ multiplex PCR; TCRdb stores in-frame clones only, minus some. The table includes about 470,000 clones, 79% detected once. This record comes from a study of shared clonotypes between healthy human individuals. This receptor was identified in a woman between 35 and 50 years old in good health. Some clones in this sample may be carry-over from other donors' samples. The rearrangement links TRBV7-2 to TRBJ2-5; no firm D call. The material sequenced was PBMCs. The CDR3 sequence is CASSLEAAQETQYF. CDR3 DNA: TGTGCCAGCAGTCTTGAGGCGGCCCAAGAGACCCAGTACTTC.